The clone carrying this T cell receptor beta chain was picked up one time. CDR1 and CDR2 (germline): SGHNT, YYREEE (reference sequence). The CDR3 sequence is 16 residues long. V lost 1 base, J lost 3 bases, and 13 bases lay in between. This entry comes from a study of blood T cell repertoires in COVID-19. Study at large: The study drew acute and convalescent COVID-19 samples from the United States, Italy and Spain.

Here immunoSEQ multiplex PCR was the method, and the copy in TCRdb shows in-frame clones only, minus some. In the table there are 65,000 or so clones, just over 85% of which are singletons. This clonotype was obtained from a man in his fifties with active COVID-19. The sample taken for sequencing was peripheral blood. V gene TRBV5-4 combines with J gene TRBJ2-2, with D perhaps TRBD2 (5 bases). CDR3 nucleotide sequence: TGTGCCAGCAGCTTGAACCGGGGTGGGGACACCGGGGAGCTGTTTTTT. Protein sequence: CASSLNRGGDTGELFF. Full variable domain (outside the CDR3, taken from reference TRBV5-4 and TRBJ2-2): ETGVTQSPTHLIKTRGQQVTLRCSSQSGHNTVSWYQQALGQGPQFIFQYYREEENGRGNFPPRFSGLQFPNYSSELNVNALELDDSALYLCASSLNRGGDTGELFFGEGSRLTVL.